The source of this TCR beta chain is a study of spatial heterogeneity in lung cancer. Turning to the study itself: Consistent detection of more beta-chain than alpha-chain sequences was observed.

As for time point: sample taken at primary tumor resection. No cell sorting; template was whole RNA from tumor, lung tissue or PBMC. Turning to this clonotype: Its target is not known.

Study-level points and caveats: Expanded intratumoral alpha and beta TCR counts tracked tumor mutation counts. Approximate estimated coverage of tumor T cells amounted to approximately 6.8% for alpha and roughly 14% for beta chains.

The CDR3 runs to 16 residues. V gave up 5 bases and J gave up 5 bases; unmatched junction bases: 13. Germline CDR1 reads SSHAT; CDR2 reads FNYEAQ (reference sequence). Each TCR cDNA molecule carried a unique molecular identifier. Using its own MiXCR run on the 5' RACE reads, TCRdb lists one record per CDR3 protein. Among over 9,000 distinct CDR3 sequences listed, more than 12% were seen once. The starting material was lung tumor tissue, obtained at surgery. This chain uses TRBV7-7 with TRBJ2-3, with 7 bases identical to TRBD1. This clonotype was sampled from a male donor with early-stage non-small cell lung cancer. DNA for the CDR3: TGTGCCAGCAGCGCCAGACAGGGCCTCTTTATAGATACGCAGTATTTT. It codes for CASSARQGLFIDTQYF.